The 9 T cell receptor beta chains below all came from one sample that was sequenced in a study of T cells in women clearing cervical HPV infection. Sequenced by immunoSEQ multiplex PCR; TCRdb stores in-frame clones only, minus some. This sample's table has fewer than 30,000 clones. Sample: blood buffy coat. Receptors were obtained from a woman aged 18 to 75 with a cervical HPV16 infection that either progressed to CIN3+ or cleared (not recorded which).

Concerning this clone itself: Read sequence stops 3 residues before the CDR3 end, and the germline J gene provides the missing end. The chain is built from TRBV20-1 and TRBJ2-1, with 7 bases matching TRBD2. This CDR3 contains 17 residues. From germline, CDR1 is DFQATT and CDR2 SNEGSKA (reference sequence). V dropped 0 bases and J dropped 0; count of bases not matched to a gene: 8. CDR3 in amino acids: CSARDWSGTSSYNEQFF. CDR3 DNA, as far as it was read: TGCAGTGCTAGAGATTGGAGCGGGACCAGCTCCTACAATGAG.

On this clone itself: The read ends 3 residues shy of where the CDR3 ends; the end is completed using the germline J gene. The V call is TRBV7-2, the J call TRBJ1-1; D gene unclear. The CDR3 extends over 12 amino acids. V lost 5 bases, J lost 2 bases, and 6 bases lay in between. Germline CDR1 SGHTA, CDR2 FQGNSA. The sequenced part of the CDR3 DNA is TGTGCCAGCAGCCCCCTAAACACTGAA. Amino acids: CASSPLNTE. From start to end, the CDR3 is CASSPLNTEAFF. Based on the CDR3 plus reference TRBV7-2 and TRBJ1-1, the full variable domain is GAGVSQSPSNKVTEKGKDVELRCDPISGHTALYWYRQSLGQGLEFLIYFQGNSAPDKSGLPSDRFSAERTGGSVSTLTIQRTQQEDSAVYLCASSPLNTEAFFGQGTRLTVV.

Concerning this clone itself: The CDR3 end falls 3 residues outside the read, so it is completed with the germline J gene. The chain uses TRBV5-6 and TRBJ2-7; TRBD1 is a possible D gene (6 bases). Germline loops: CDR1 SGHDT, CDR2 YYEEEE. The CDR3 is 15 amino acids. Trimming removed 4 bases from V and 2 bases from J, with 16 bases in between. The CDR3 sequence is CASSTSGQPPYEQYF. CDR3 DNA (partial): TGTGCCAGCAGCACCTCAGGACAGCCACCCTACGAG.

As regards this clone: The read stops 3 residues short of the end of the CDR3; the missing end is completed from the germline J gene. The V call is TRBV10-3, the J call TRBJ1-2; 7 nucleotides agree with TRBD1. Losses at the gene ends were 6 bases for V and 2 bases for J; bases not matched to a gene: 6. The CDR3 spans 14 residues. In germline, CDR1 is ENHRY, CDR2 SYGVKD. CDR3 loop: CAISETGSNYGYTF. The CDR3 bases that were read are TGTGCCATCAGCGAGACAGGGAGCAACTATGGC.

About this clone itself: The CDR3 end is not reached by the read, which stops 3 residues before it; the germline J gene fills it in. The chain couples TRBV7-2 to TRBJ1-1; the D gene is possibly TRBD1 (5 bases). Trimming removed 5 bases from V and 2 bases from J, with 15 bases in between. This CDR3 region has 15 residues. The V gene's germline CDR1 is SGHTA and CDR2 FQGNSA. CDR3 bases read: TGTGCCAGCAGCCCGCAGGGTGGGGCCAACACTGAA. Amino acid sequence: CASSPQGGANTE. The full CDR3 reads CASSPQGGANTEAFF.

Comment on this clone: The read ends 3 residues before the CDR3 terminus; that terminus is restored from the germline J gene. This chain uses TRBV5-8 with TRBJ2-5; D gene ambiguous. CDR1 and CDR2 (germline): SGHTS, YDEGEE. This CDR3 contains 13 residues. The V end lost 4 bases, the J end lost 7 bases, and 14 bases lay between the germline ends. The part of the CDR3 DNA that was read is TGTGCCAGCAGCCCCTACCGCGGAGTGACC. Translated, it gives CASSPYRGVT. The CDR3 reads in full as CASSPYRGVTQYF.

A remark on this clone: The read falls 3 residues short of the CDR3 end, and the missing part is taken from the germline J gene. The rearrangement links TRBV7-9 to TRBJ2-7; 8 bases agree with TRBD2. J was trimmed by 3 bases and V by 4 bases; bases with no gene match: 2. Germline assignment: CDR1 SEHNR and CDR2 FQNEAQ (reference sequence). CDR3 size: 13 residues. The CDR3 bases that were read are TGTGCCAGCAGCTCGGGACTAGTCTACGAG. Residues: CASSSGLVYE. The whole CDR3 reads CASSSGLVYEQYF. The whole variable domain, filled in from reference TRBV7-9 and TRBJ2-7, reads DTGVSQNPRHKITKRGQNVTFRCDPISEHNRLYWYRQTLGQGPEFLTYFQNEAQLEKSRLLSDRFSAERPKGSFSTLEIQRTEQGDSAMYLCASSSGLVYEQYFGPGTRLTVT.

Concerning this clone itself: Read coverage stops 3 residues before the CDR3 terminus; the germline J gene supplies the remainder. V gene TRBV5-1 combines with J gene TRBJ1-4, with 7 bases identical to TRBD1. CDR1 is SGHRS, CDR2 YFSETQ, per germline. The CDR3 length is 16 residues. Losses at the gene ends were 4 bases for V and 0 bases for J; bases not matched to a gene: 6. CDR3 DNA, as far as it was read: TGCGCCAGCAGCACGGGACAGCGAACAACTAATGAAAAA. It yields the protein CASSTGQRTTNEK. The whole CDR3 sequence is CASSTGQRTTNEKLFF.

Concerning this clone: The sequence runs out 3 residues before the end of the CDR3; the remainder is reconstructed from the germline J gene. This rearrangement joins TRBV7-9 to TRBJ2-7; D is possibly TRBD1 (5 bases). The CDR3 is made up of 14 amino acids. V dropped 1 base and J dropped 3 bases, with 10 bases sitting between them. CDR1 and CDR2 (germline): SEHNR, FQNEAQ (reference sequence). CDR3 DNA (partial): TGTGCCAGCAGCTTAGATCGGCAGGGCTACGAG. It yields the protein CASSLDRQGYE. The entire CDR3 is CASSLDRQGYEQYF.